In its sample, the clone carrying this T cell receptor beta chain was seen a few times. The record originates from a study of identical twins. With template switching, a universal primer site was added, and the cDNA carried unique molecular identifiers. Each CDR3 protein gets one entry after TCRdb re-called the 5' RACE reads with MiXCR. The repertoire has about 520,000 distinct CDR3 sequences, roughly 21% of them found once; the top ten carry about 0.93%. These data also featured in a second study, about T cells expressing NK-cell markers. That report adds: The CD3+CD56-NKG2C+ fraction was also led by these clonotypes in a handful of donors.

The specimen sequenced was CD4+ T cells sorted from blood. The receptor was derived from a woman under 30 in good health.

CDR3 DNA: TGTGCCAGCAGCTTAGATTTAGTTTGGCAAGAGACCCAGTACTTC. This codes for CASSLDLVWQETQYF. The chain is built from TRBV7-9 and TRBJ2-5; D is unresolved. The length of the CDR3 is 15 residues. Trimming pared 1 base from V and 2 bases from J, leaving 11 bases between. Germline CDR1 reads SEHNR; CDR2 reads FQNEAQ (reference sequence). Looking up the rest from reference TRBV7-9 and TRBJ2-5 gives the full variable domain: DTGVSQNPRHKITKRGQNVTFRCDPISEHNRLYWYRQTLGQGPEFLTYFQNEAQLEKSRLLSDRFSAERPKGSFSTLEIQRTEQGDSAMYLCASSLDLVWQETQYFGPGTRLLVL.